These 22 T cell receptor beta chains originate from one sample sequenced in a study of cytomegalovirus exposure and HLA in healthy donors (dated by TCRdb to 2015 to 2018). Library method: the immunoSEQ multiplex PCR assay. For the multiplex PCR, a mixture combining 60 forward primers for TCR Vbeta segments and 13 reverse primers for TCR Jbeta segments was used. TCRdb obtained this table from immuneACCESS and retained in-frame rearrangements with V and J assigned. These tables miss some clones; where compared with another copy, unresolved V genes account for less than half of the shortfall, and the remainder is unexplained. Here the sample has about 100,000 clones; about 80% occur a single time. The ten largest clonotypes hold approximately 6.4% of the sample. The sample comprised PBMCs. Receptors were obtained from a man aged 40-55 years in good health and CMV-seropositive.

V and J are TRBV6-5 and TRBJ2-3; 9 bases are a match to TRBD2. Trimming removed 6 bases from V and 5 bases from J; junction bases left unmatched: 9. Germline V lookup: CDR1 MNHEY, CDR2 SVGAGI. The CDR3 sequence is 15 residues long. The CDR3 DNA follows: TGTGCCAGCAGCCCGGGACTAGCTGTCGTAGATACGCAGTATTTT. It encodes CASSPGLAVVDTQYF.

This rearrangement joins TRBV19 to TRBJ2-5; 9 positions match TRBD1. J was trimmed by 3 bases and V by 3 bases; bases with no gene match: 5. Germline V gives CDR1 LNHDA, CDR2 SQIVND (reference sequence). The CDR3 sequence is 15 residues long. For the CDR3, the DNA is TGTGCCAGTAGTATGACAGGGGGAATGGAAGAGACCCAGTACTTC. The encoded protein is CASSMTGGMEETQYF.

The chain employs TRBV6-1 and TRBJ1-4; perhaps TRBD1 as D (5 bases). The germline CDR1 and CDR2 sequences are MNHNS and SASEGT. The length of the CDR3 is 13 residues. Deletions cut 6 bases from V and 4 bases from J, with 9 bases between. The CDR3 DNA sequence: TGTGCCAGCAGCCTGACAGATAATGAAAAACTGTTTTTT. Translated: CASSLTDNEKLFF.

The chain employs TRBV28 and TRBJ2-7; 8 bases are shared with TRBD1. Germline values: CDR1 MDHEN, CDR2 SYDVKM. CDR3 size: 14 residues. The V gene end was trimmed by 7 bases and the J gene end by 6 bases; junction bases not matched to a gene: 11. The CDR3 DNA reads TGTGCCAGCAACTCCCCAGGGGGCCCTGCCGAGCAGTACTTC. Translated, it gives CASNSPGGPAEQYF.

Comment on this clone: At one end the junction does not follow the germline gene, possibly because of a read error. The chain uses TRBV7-7 and TRBJ2-2; TRBD2 matches 7 bases. CDR3 size: 14 residues. CDR1 is SSHAT, CDR2 FNYEAQ, per germline (reference sequence). The CDR3 spells CASSSSRGAGELFF. CDR3 bases: TGTGCTAGCAGCTCCAGTCGGGGGGCCGGGGAGCTGTTTTTT.

The CDR3 spells CASSLGPLGTANTEAFF. The DNA for the CDR3 is TGCGCCAGCAGCTTGGGTCCTCTCGGGACAGCGAACACTGAAGCTTTCTTT. The chain has TRBV5-1 and TRBJ1-1, with 7 bases aligning to TRBD1. V was clipped by 0 bases and J by 1 base; unmatched bases: 9. Germline assignment: CDR1 SGHRS and CDR2 YFSETQ. The CDR3 has 17 amino acids.

This chain connects TRBV9 to TRBJ2-3; 7 nucleotides line up with TRBD2. The junction had 5 bases not matched to a gene; V was cut back by 0 bases and J by 1 base. Germline V gives CDR1 SGDLS, CDR2 YYNGEE. This CDR3 is built from 16 residues. CDR3 protein: CASSVASGTRTDTQYF. CDR3 in DNA: TGTGCCAGCAGCGTAGCAAGCGGGACCCGCACAGATACGCAGTATTTT.

This chain uses TRBV4-1 with TRBJ1-1; 9 bases are a match to TRBD1. The CDR3 spans 15 residues. Germline V lookup: CDR1 MGHRA, CDR2 YSYEKL. V lost 4 bases, J lost 1 base, and 4 bases stayed unmatched. The CDR3 protein is CASSRGQGTNTEAFF. CDR3 nucleotides: TGCGCCAGCAGCCGCGGACAGGGGACGAACACTGAAGCTTTCTTT.

J is TRBJ2-3 and V is TRBV7-2; the match to TRBD1 covers 7 bases. The CDR3 is made up of 16 amino acids. Germline V gene data show CDR1 as SGHTA and CDR2 as FQGNSA. V shed 3 bases and J 5 bases; nucleotides not matched to a gene: 11. The CDR3 region has the DNA TGTGCCAGCAGCTTCCTCCTTGACAGGGATCAAGATACGCAGTATTTT. It is translated as CASSFLLDRDQDTQYF.

CDR3 in DNA: TGTGCCAGTAGTCTGGGACTAGCGGGAGCCACCGGGGAGCTGTTTTTT. It yields the protein CASSLGLAGATGELFF. The chain couples TRBV19 to TRBJ2-2; the match to TRBD2 covers 14 bases. Trimming removed 5 bases from V and 4 bases from J; junction bases left unmatched: 3. Germline-derived CDR1 and CDR2 are LNHDA and SQIVND (reference sequence). CDR3 size: 16 residues.

The chain employs TRBV4-1 and TRBJ1-2; no reliable D call. Looked up from germline, CDR1 is MGHRA and CDR2 is YSYEKL. The CDR3 totals 16 residues. V was trimmed by 1 base and J by 0 bases, leaving 12 bases between them. For the CDR3, the DNA is TGCGCCAGCAGCCAAGGTCGGCAGGCTTCTAACTATGGCTACACCTTC. Translated, it gives CASSQGRQASNYGYTF.

The V call is TRBV4-1, the J call TRBJ1-1; D gene unclear. The CDR3 has 14 amino acids. With 1 base removed from V and 1 base from J, the gap between germline ends came to 7 bases. Germline V gene lookup returns CDR1 MGHRA and CDR2 YSYEKL. CDR3 protein: CASSQGLWNTEAFF. In DNA form, the CDR3 reads TGCGCCAGCAGCCAAGGACTGTGGAACACTGAAGCTTTCTTT.

This chain joins TRBV5-1 and TRBJ2-3; a possible D gene is TRBD2 (5 bases). V dropped 2 bases and J dropped 2 bases, with 9 bases sitting between them. The length of the CDR3 is 14 residues. Germline-derived CDR1 and CDR2 are SGHRS and YFSETQ. The CDR3 sequence is CASSFSGVTDTQYF. The CDR3 DNA reads TGCGCCAGCAGCTTTTCCGGGGTCACAGATACGCAGTATTTT.

The genes are TRBV5-1 and TRBJ2-1; 10 positions agree with TRBD2. Germline V gene data show CDR1 as SGHRS and CDR2 as YFSETQ. The CDR3 spans 14 residues. J was trimmed by 7 bases and V by 2 bases; bases with no gene match: 3. The CDR3, as DNA: TGCGCCAGCAGCTTAGCGGGGGGGCTGAATGAGCAGTTCTTC. This sequence encodes CASSLAGGLNEQFF.

The chain joins TRBV7-8 to TRBJ2-7, with D maybe TRBD2 (6 bases). This CDR3 has 14 amino acids. Germline CDR1 is SGHVS and CDR2 is FQNEAQ. V lost 3 bases to trimming and J lost 3 bases, with 12 bases between them. As DNA, the CDR3 is TGTGCCAGCAGCTTTATAGGAGGGTACTACGAGCAGTACTTC. Translated: CASSFIGGYYEQYF.

The chain joins TRBV5-1 to TRBJ2-3, with TRBD2 matching 9 bases. CDR1 is SGHRS, CDR2 YFSETQ, per germline. Unmatched junction bases numbered 4, after V lost 0 bases and J lost 5 bases. The CDR3 sequence is 15 residues long. The CDR3 coding sequence is TGCGCCAGCAGCTTGGGCGGGAGGGCCTTAGATACGCAGTATTTT. It yields the protein CASSLGGRALDTQYF. The full variable domain, completed using reference TRBV5-1 and TRBJ2-3, is KAGVTQTPRYLIKTRGQQVTLSCSPISGHRSVSWYQQTPGQGLQFLFEYFSETQRNKGNFPGRFSGRQFSNSRSEMNVSTLELGDSALYLCASSLGGRALDTQYFGPGTRLTVL.

The rearrangement joins TRBV5-1 to TRBJ2-1; D might be TRBD2 (6 bases). V shed 0 bases and J shed 0 bases, with 10 bases lying between them. Germline CDR1 is SGHRS and CDR2 is YFSETQ. The CDR3 covers 16 residues. The CDR3 protein is CASSLAAGSSYNEQFF. DNA for the CDR3: TGCGCCAGCAGCTTGGCCGCGGGGAGCTCCTACAATGAGCAGTTCTTC.

The rearrangement links TRBV5-6 to TRBJ1-2; 8 bases fit TRBD1. Germline V gene lookup returns CDR1 SGHDT and CDR2 YYEEEE. The CDR3 runs to 13 residues. The trim removed 1 base at V and 8 bases at J, leaving 4 bases unmatched. The CDR3 bases are TGTGCCAGCAGCTTGATCAGGGGGCAAGGCTACACCTTC. Translating gives CASSLIRGQGYTF.

The V call is TRBV29-1, the J call TRBJ2-5; 13 bases fit TRBD2. The germline CDR1 and CDR2 sequences are SQVTM and ANQGSEA. This CDR3 has 14 residues. The CDR3 coding sequence is TGCAGTGTCGGGACTAGCGGGGTCCAAGAGACCCAGTACTTC. Translated: CSVGTSGVQETQYF.

The chain carries TRBV14 and TRBJ2-1; maybe TRBD2 (7 bases). Germline lookup yields CDR1 SGHDN and CDR2 FVKESK. The V end lost 4 bases, the J end lost 0 bases, and 16 bases lay between the germline ends. The CDR3 runs 17 residues. The CDR3, as DNA: TGTGCCAGCAGCCCGGTAGGGGGGGCCCGCTCCTACAATGAGCAGTTCTTC. The encoded protein is CASSPVGGARSYNEQFF.

The rearrangement joins TRBV6-1 to TRBJ2-3, with 10 bases aligning to TRBD2. CDR1 MNHNS and CDR2 SASEGT come from the germline V gene. This CDR3 is built from 15 residues. J gave up 7 bases and V 2 bases, and 6 bases lay outside the gene matches. The CDR3 DNA reads TGTGCCAGCAGTGAAAATCTAGCGGGGGCCCATACGCAGTATTTT. Protein product: CASSENLAGAHTQYF.

The CDR3 protein is CASSDGGAAKNIQYF. CDR3 nucleotide sequence: TGTGCCAGCAGCGACGGTGGAGCGGCCAAAAACATTCAGTACTTC. The chain is built from TRBV6-5 and TRBJ2-4, with D uncertain. Germline lookup yields CDR1 MNHEY and CDR2 SVGAGI. The germline V and J ends were trimmed by 6 bases and 1 base, with 13 bases remaining between them. The CDR3 sequence is 15 residues long.